The subject of this entry is one T cell receptor beta chain. The data stem from a study of blood T cell repertoires in COVID-19. Clones were sequenced by immunoSEQ multiplex PCR, and TCRdb holds only the in-frame ones, with some missing. This table has more than 250,000 clones, 75% to 90% appearing once. Per germline, CDR1 SEHNR and CDR2 FQNEAQ (reference sequence). V was shortened by 1 base and J by 2 bases, with 9 bases between the two germline ends. CDR3 length: 15 amino acids. The V and J genes are TRBV7-9 and TRBJ1-5; a weak D match, TRBD1 (5 bases). The source material was PBMCs or T cells enriched from blood (not recorded which). The origin of this receptor is a man aged 25-40 years who had recovered from COVID-19. DNA for the CDR3: TGTGCCAGCAGCTTAGTAGGGGTGGGCAATCAGCCCCAGCATTTT. Translation gives CASSLVGVGNQPQHF.